Listed here are 18 T cell receptor beta chains from one sample, sequenced in a study of cytomegalovirus exposure and HLA in healthy donors. Method: immunoSEQ multiplex PCR; TCRdb's copy keeps in-frame clones and lacks some. The sample lists about 330,000 clones, roughly 87% seen once, with approximately 1.1% in the top ten. Sequenced: PBMCs. The receptors were sampled from a woman aged 30 to 39 in good health and CMV-seropositive.

This chain joins TRBV7-9 and TRBJ1-2; the D gene is possibly TRBD1 (6 bases). The V and J ends lost 4 bases and 5 bases respectively, with 23 bases between them. The CDR3 is made up of 17 amino acids. Per germline, CDR1 SEHNR and CDR2 FQNEAQ (reference sequence). The CDR3 sequence is CASSSTGTGDPEYGYTF. In DNA, the CDR3 is TGTGCCAGCAGCTCAACAGGGACCGGGGACCCTGAGTATGGCTACACCTTC.

About this clone: The same CDR3 is also encoded by other DNA sequences in this sample. This chain uses TRBV5-1 with TRBJ1-5; 8 positions agree with TRBD1. V dropped 5 bases and J dropped 7; count of bases not matched to a gene: 8. Germline V lookup: CDR1 SGHRS, CDR2 YFSETQ. The length of the CDR3 is 14 residues. CDR3 coding DNA: TGCGCCAGCAGTTCCGGACAGGGAGGACAGCCCCAGCATTTT. It yields the protein CASSSGQGGQPQHF.

As for this clone: A junction boundary mismatches the germline segment, possibly from a read error. V and J are TRBV7-2 and TRBJ2-5, with 12 bases matching TRBD2. The germline V gene has CDR1 SGHTA and CDR2 FQGNSA. The CDR3 sequence is 14 residues long. CDR3 in DNA: TGTGCCAGCAGCCTAGCGGGGGGGCGGGAGACCCAGTACTTC. Its translation: CASSLAGGRETQYF.

The J gene is TRBJ2-2, the V gene TRBV6-5; D gene uncertain. Germline CDR1 reads MNHEY; CDR2 reads SVGAGI. This CDR3 has 14 residues. V lost 8 bases and J 1 base, leaving 11 bases between the germline ends. The chain's CDR3 is CASRALGNTGELFF. The DNA for the CDR3 is TGTGCCAGCCGGGCTTTGGGGAACACCGGGGAGCTGTTTTTT.

The CDR3 coding sequence is TGTGCCAGCAGTGACTCGGTATCGGGACCCTATGGCTACACCTTC. Translated, it gives CASSDSVSGPYGYTF. The rearrangement links TRBV6-4 to TRBJ1-2; D perhaps matches TRBD1 (5 bases). The CDR3 covers 15 residues. CDR1 is MRHNA and CDR2 is SNTAGT in the germline V gene. V shed 0 bases and J shed 4 bases, with 12 bases lying between them.

This clone was detected only once. This CDR3 is also generated by other DNA sequences in the sample. V is TRBV30 and J is TRBJ1-3, with no clear D. The length of the CDR3 is 13 residues. The V gene's germline CDR1 is GTSNPN and CDR2 SVGIG (reference sequence). The V end was cut by 4 bases, the J end by 0 bases, with 7 bases between. Here the CDR3 reads CAWTALSGNTIYF. The CDR3 region has the DNA TGTGCCTGGACGGCGCTCTCTGGAAACACCATATATTTT.

V and J are TRBV28 and TRBJ1-5; no definite D call. CDR1 is MDHEN and CDR2 is SYDVKM in the germline V gene. Trimming shortened V by 6 bases and J by 0 bases, and 15 bases separated the two germline ends. The CDR3 is made up of 16 amino acids. The DNA of the CDR3 is TGTGCCAGCAGGCCGACCGGACGCACTAGCAATCAGCCCCAGCATTTT. Translation gives CASRPTGRTSNQPQHF.

This clone was observed a handful of times. The V call is TRBV9, the J call TRBJ2-7; the D gene is possibly TRBD2 (6 bases). The CDR3 loop spans 15 amino acids. Germline-derived CDR1 and CDR2 are SGDLS and YYNGEE. V shed 0 bases and J shed 2 bases, with 12 bases lying between them. The CDR3 loop is CASSVDGGTPYEQYF. CDR3 nucleotide sequence: TGTGCCAGCAGCGTAGATGGCGGGACCCCCTACGAGCAGTACTTC.

The J gene is TRBJ1-2, the V gene TRBV5-1, with 7 bases matching TRBD1. Losses at the gene ends were 6 bases for V and 3 bases for J; bases not matched to a gene: 5. This CDR3 spans 13 amino acids. The germline V gene has CDR1 SGHRS and CDR2 YFSETQ. CDR3 amino acids: CASKLGTDYGYTF. The CDR3 nucleotides read TGCGCCAGCAAACTTGGGACAGACTATGGCTACACCTTC.

V is TRBV28 and J is TRBJ2-3; D could derive from TRBD1 or TRBD2 (6 bases each). CDR1 is MDHEN, CDR2 SYDVKM, per germline. CDR3 length: 15 amino acids. Between the trimmed V and J ends, which lost 3 bases and 5 bases, there was a span of 15 bases. The CDR3 loop is CASSLDAGTRDTQYF. The CDR3 DNA sequence: TGTGCCAGCAGTTTGGATGCGGGGACAAGAGATACGCAGTATTTT.

This chain connects TRBV25-1 to TRBJ2-5; D unresolved. Germline assignment: CDR1 MGHDK and CDR2 SYGVNS. V was cut by 3 bases and J by 5 bases, with 10 bases left in between. This CDR3 has 13 residues. In DNA, the CDR3 is TGTGCCAGCAGTGATGCCGATGGTGAGACCCAGTACTTC. Amino acids: CASSDADGETQYF.

The chain recombines TRBV10-2 with TRBJ2-1; tentatively, D is TRBD1 (6 bases). The germline CDR1 and CDR2 sequences are WSHSY and SAAADI. The CDR3 extends over 17 amino acids. Trimming removed 6 bases from V and 2 bases from J, with 20 bases in between. CDR3 amino acids: CASSLRFGGLTYNEQFF. CDR3 bases: TGCGCCAGCAGCCTAAGATTTGGGGGCCTTACCTACAATGAGCAGTTCTTC.

The chain joins TRBV6-1 to TRBJ2-7; 7 nucleotides line up with TRBD2. The germline V gene encodes CDR1 MNHNS and CDR2 SASEGT. Trimming at V came to 2 bases and at J to 2 bases, leaving 6 bases not matched to a gene. This CDR3 has 15 amino acids. In DNA form, the CDR3 reads TGTGCCAGCAGTGAATTGCTAGCGGTTCCCTACGAGCAGTACTTC. Translating gives CASSELLAVPYEQYF.

The chain is built from TRBV27 and TRBJ2-1, with TRBD1 matching 7 bases. V was clipped by 3 bases and J by 3 bases; unmatched bases: 8. This CDR3 has 16 residues. From germline, CDR1 is MNHEY and CDR2 SMNVEV (reference sequence). CDR3 bases: TGTGCCAGCAGTTTCCCCGACAGGGTGATCTACAATGAGCAGTTCTTC. Protein product: CASSFPDRVIYNEQFF.

Comments on this clone: Other DNA sequences in the same sample also yield this CDR3. This chain links TRBV5-4 with TRBJ2-7, with unresolved D. Germline CDR1 SGHNT, CDR2 YYREEE (reference sequence). The germline V and J ends were trimmed by 2 bases and 1 base, with 7 bases remaining between them. This CDR3 comprises 13 residues. This chain's CDR3 is CASSFPGSYEQYF. In DNA, the CDR3 is TGTGCCAGCAGCTTCCCTGGATCCTACGAGCAGTACTTC.

The chain combines TRBV29-1 with TRBJ1-1, with TRBD1 as a possible D gene (5 bases). V gave up 2 bases and J gave up 4 bases, with 20 bases separating them. The CDR3 has 16 residues. Germline-derived CDR1 and CDR2 are SQVTM and ANQGSEA. The CDR3 region has the DNA TGCAGCGTTGAAAAGGGCTGGGGGGACCCCATCACTGAAGCTTTCTTT. Amino acids: CSVEKGWGDPITEAFF.

This chain uses TRBV2 with TRBJ2-1, with D unresolved. CDR1 and CDR2 from the germline V gene are SNHLY and FYNNEI. The CDR3 runs 16 residues. Trimming took 2 bases from V and 2 from J, leaving 13 bases between them. The CDR3 DNA sequence: TGTGCCAGCAGTGAAAAGTTTCTAGTGGCCTACAATGAGCAGTTCTTC. Translated: CASSEKFLVAYNEQFF. The entire variable domain, with the rest obtained from reference TRBV2 and TRBJ2-1, is as follows: EPEVTQTPSHQVTQMGQEVILRCVPISNHLYFYWYRQILGQKVEFLVSFYNNEISEKSEIFDDQFSVERPDGSNFTLKIRSTKLEDSAMYFCASSEKFLVAYNEQFFGPGTRLTVL.

The rearrangement uses TRBV5-1 and TRBJ2-1; 10 bases agree with TRBD2. There are 16 residues in the CDR3. The V and J ends lost 5 bases and 2 bases, in that order; junction bases with no gene match: 7. In germline, CDR1 is SGHRS, CDR2 YFSETQ. The CDR3 reads CASRSTGLAAYNEQFF. The CDR3 DNA reads TGCGCCAGCAGGAGTACCGGACTAGCGGCCTACAATGAGCAGTTCTTC. Full variable domain (remainder filled in from reference TRBV5-1 and TRBJ2-1): KAGVTQTPRYLIKTRGQQVTLSCSPISGHRSVSWYQQTPGQGLQFLFEYFSETQRNKGNFPGRFSGRQFSNSRSEMNVSTLELGDSALYLCASRSTGLAAYNEQFFGPGTRLTVL.